The 8 T cell receptor beta chains given below trace back to one sample, sequenced in a study of type 1 regulatory T cells. Using its own MiXCR run on the reads, TCRdb lists one record per CDR3 protein. The sample carries roughly 71,000 distinct CDR3 sequences, approximately 64% recorded once. No antigens are known for them. The specimen was cultured T cells, either the whole culture or a sorted T cell fraction (not recorded which). This sample's subset: Tr1-enriched cell product generated in vitro against host alloantigens. These receptors originate from a human donor in good health.

This clonotype was seen once. The chain joins TRBV3-1 to TRBJ2-1; D tentatively reads TRBD1 or TRBD2 (6 bases each). CDR3 size: 15 residues. Germline V lookup: CDR1 LGHDT, CDR2 YNNKEL (reference sequence). Trimming removed 0 bases at V and 4 bases at J, with 10 bases between. CDR3 coding DNA: TGTGCCAGCAGCCAAGATGGAGGGGGATACAATGAGCAGTTCTTC. This translates into CASSQDGGGYNEQFF.

This chain uses TRBV27 with TRBJ1-2, with a tentative D call TRBD1 (5 bases). V lost 5 bases and J 7 bases, leaving 17 bases between the germline ends. The CDR3 spans 14 residues. Per germline, CDR1 MNHEY and CDR2 SMNVEV (reference sequence). The CDR3 sequence: CASSPGGSGSGYTF. The CDR3 bases are TGTGCCAGCAGTCCCGGGGGGTCAGGCTCTGGCTACACCTTC.

V and J are TRBV4-2 and TRBJ1-6; TRBD1 might be the D (6 bases). The length of the CDR3 is 14 residues. Between the trimmed V and J ends, which lost 1 base and 10 bases, there was a span of 11 bases. Looked up from germline, CDR1 is LGHNA and CDR2 is YNFKEQ. The CDR3 loop reads CASSQVTGKSPLHF. The DNA of the CDR3 is TGTGCCAGCAGCCAAGTTACAGGGAAGTCACCCCTCCACTTT.

The genes are TRBV11-2 and TRBJ1-2, with TRBD1 as a possible D gene (5 bases). CDR3 size: 12 residues. The V end lost 4 bases, the J end lost 9 bases, and 12 bases lay between the germline ends. CDR1 is SGHAT, CDR2 FQNNGV, per germline. CDR3 nucleotides: TGTGCCAGCAGCTCATACGGGGGGAGCTACACCTTC. As protein: CASSSYGGSYTF.

V gene TRBV7-2 combines with J gene TRBJ2-4; a possible D gene is TRBD2 (6 bases). The CDR3 extends over 16 amino acids. Germline V lookup: CDR1 SGHTA, CDR2 FQGNSA. Deletions cut 7 bases from V and 0 bases from J, with 16 bases between. The CDR3: CASTQWTTIAKNIQYF. CDR3 bases: TGTGCCAGCACACAATGGACTACGATAGCCAAAAACATTCAGTACTTC.

The CDR3 DNA follows: TGTGCCAGCAGCTTCCGGACGGGGGATTCACCCCTCCACTTT. The encoded protein is CASSFRTGDSPLHF. This rearrangement joins TRBV6-2 or TRBV6-3 to TRBJ1-6; tentatively, D is TRBD1 (5 bases). V shed 6 bases and J shed 8 bases, with 14 bases lying between them. CDR3 length: 14 amino acids. The germline V gene encodes CDR1 MNHEY and CDR2 SVGEGT.

This clonotype was counted once. At one boundary the junction diverges from the germline segment, which might be a read error. The rearrangement joins TRBV7-2 to TRBJ2-3; no firm D call. Germline assignment: CDR1 SGHTA and CDR2 FQGNSA. CDR3 length equals 15 residues. The CDR3 bases are TGTGCCAGCGGCTTAGGGCGGCCGAGCACAGATACGCAGTATTTT. This gives the protein CASGLGRPSTDTQYF.

This clonotype was observed a few times. The chain employs TRBV7-8 and TRBJ2-7; D is undetermined. The CDR3 spans 12 residues. Trimming removed 5 bases at V and 6 bases at J, with 11 bases between. Per the germline V gene, CDR1 is SGHVS and CDR2 is FQNEAQ. The CDR3, as DNA: TGTGCCAGCAGCCGAGACCGGTCCGAGCAGTACTTC. Encoded protein: CASSRDRSEQYF.